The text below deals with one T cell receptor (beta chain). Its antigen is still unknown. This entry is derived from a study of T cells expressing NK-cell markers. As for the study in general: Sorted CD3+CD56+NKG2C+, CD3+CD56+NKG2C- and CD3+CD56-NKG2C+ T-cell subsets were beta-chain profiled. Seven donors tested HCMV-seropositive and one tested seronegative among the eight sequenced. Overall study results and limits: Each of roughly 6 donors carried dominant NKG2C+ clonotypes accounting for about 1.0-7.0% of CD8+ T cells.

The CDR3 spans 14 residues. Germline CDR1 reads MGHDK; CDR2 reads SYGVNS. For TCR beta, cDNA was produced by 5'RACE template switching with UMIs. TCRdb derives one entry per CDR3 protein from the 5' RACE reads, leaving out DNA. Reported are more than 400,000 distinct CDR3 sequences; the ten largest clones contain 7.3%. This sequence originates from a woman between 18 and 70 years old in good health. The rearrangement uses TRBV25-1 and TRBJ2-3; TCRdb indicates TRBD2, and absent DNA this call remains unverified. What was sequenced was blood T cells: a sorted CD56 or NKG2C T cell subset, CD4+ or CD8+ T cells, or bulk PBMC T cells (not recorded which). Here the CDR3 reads CASSDTWGRDTQYF.